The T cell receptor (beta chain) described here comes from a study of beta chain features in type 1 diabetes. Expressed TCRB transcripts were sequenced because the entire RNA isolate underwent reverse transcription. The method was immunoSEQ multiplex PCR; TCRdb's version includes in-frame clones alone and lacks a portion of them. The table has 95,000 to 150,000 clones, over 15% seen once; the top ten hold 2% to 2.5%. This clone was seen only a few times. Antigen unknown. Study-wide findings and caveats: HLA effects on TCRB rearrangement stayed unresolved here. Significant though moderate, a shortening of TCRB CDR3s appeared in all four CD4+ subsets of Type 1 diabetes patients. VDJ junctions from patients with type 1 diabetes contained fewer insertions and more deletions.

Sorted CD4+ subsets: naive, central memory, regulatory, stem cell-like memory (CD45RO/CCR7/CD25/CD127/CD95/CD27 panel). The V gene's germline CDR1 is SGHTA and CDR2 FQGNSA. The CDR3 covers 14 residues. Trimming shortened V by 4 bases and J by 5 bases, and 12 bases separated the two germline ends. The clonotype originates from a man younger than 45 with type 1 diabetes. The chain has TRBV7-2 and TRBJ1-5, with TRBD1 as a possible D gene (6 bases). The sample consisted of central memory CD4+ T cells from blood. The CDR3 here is CASSWIRTDQPQHF. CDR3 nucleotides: TGTGCCAGCAGCTGGATTAGGACAGATCAGCCCCAGCATTTT.